The sequence of this TCR beta chain was determined in a study of blood T cell repertoires in COVID-19 (TCRdb year 2020). General notes on the study: Samples covering the acute and convalescent phases of COVID-19 were provided by collaborators in the United States, Italy and Spain. Samples came from the ongoing ImmuneRACE study (first 160 participants) plus 1,254 subjects from 6 global collaborators. Where available, HLA class I and class II types were obtained from metadata supplied by the sample provider rather than from assay-based typing. The dataset comprised deeply sampled blood TCRbeta repertoires from subjects exposed to, actively infected with, or recovered from COVID-19. The material from the prospective study consisted of cDNA or gDNA derived from T cells, B-cell-depleted T cells, or PBMCs. The sample metadata nearly always contained a de-identified subject ID, COVID-19 status, age in years and sex. The repertoires were released in a freely available public database intended as a resource for research on the immune response to SARS-CoV-2.

Taken from cysteine to phenylalanine, the CDR3 has 12 residues. CDR3 DNA is the only sequence kept; it has 36 bases, read in frame from the first base. From the germline V gene, CDR1 is SGHVS and CDR2 is FNYEAQ. At the junction V is shortened by 10 bases and J by 4 bases, with 11 bases in between. Points on this clone: There is no known antigen for this receptor. The sample holds no much larger clone one base away, and base qualities are not on file.

The immunoSEQ Assay, a bias-controlled multiplex PCR, was used to amplify TCRbeta CDR3 regions from genomic DNA. The paper's processing steps were these. The number of nucleated cells in each sample was estimated from the amplification of reference gene primers within the assay. To quantify the absolute abundance of each unique TCRbeta CDR3 rearrangement, sequence reads were collapsed and filtered. For each sample, productive Simpson clonality was calculated as the square root of Simpson's diversity index across productive rearrangements. TCRdb took over this immuneACCESS table, retaining in-frame rearrangements with V and J assigned. Such tables are incomplete; in checked studies, under half of the missing clones stem from an unresolved V gene, and the remainder is unexplained. The D gene and trimming were derived from the DNA, and the V and J assignments and clone size from that table. The sample data list some 490,000 clones, and approximately 83% of these were observed just once. Approximately 3% of the sample rests with the top ten.

Each collaborating institution followed its own protocols to collect whole blood in K2EDTA tubes. For TCRbeta analysis, collaborator samples were shipped as frozen whole blood, as isolated PBMCs, or as DNA extracted from either sample type. General findings and caveats noted by the study authors: The quantity of clinical and demographic metadata differed by source and by participant and was supplied without curation.

Recombination connected TRBV7-6 to TRBJ2-1; 6 matching bases give a weak D call of TRBD2. The TCR comes from a human donor in a cohort sampled during active COVID-19. The specimen sequenced was peripheral blood. The bases read TGTGCCACTGGGGACTCTTACAATGAGCAGTTCTTC. Translated, it gives CATGDSYNEQFF.